Sequencing of this T cell receptor beta chain was carried out in a study of blood T cells in healthy people across ages. A second PCR of 7 to 11 cycles used a sample-barcoded 5' primer and a J-beta primer mix. MiXCR, applied by TCRdb to the 5' RACE reads, yields one record per CDR3 protein. The sample shows fewer than 700,000 distinct CDR3 sequences, roughly two fifths of them seen only once. This clonotype appeared a few times. V trimming: 5 bases; J trimming: 0 bases; junction bases outside the gene matches: 8. The CDR3 covers 18 residues. Each of the donors had roughly 9.4 milliliters of peripheral blood drawn into EDTA-treated Vacutainer tubes.

The chain combines TRBV12-3 or TRBV12-4 with TRBJ2-6, with TRBD2 identical over 9 bases. The sequence came from a man at least 80 years old in good health. The material sequenced was blood. This CDR3 reads CASSPRLAVNSGANVLTF. Here the CDR3 DNA reads TGTGCCAGCAGTCCGCGACTAGCGGTCAACTCTGGGGCCAACGTCCTGACTTTC.